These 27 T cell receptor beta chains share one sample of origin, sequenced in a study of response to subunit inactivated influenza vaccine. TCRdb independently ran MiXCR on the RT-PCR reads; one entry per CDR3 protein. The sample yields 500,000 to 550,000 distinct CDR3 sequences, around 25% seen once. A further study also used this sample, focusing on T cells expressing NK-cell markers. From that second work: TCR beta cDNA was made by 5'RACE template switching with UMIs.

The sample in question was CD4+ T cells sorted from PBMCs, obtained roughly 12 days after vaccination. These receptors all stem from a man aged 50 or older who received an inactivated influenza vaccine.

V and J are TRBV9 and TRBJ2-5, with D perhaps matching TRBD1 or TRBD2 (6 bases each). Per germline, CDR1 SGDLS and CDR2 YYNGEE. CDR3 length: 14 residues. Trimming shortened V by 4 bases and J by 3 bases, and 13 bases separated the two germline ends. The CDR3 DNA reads TGTGCCAGCAGCCCTACAGGGAGGAAAGAGACCCAGTACTTC. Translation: CASSPTGRKETQYF.

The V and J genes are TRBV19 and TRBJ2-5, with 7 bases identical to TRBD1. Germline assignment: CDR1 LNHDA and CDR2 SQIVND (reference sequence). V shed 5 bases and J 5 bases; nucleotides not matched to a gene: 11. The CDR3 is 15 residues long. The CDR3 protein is CASSATGVGSETQYF. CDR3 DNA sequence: TGTGCCAGTAGTGCAACAGGGGTAGGATCGGAGACCCAGTACTTC. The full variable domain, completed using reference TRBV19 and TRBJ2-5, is DGGITQSPKYLFRKEGQNVTLSCEQNLNHDAMYWYRQDPGQGLRLIYYSQIVNDFQKGDIAEGYSVSREKKESFPLTVTSAQKNPTAFYLCASSATGVGSETQYFGPGTRLLVL.

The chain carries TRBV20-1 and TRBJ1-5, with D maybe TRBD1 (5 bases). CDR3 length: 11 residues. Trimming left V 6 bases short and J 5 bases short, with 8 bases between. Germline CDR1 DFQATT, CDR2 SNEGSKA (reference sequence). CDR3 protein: CSATGDQPQHF. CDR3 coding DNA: TGCAGTGCCACGGGGGATCAGCCCCAGCATTTT.

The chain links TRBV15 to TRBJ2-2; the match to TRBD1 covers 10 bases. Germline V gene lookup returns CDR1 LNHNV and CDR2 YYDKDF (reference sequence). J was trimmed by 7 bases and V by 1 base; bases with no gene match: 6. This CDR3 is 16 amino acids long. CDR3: CATSRGQGAVNGELFF. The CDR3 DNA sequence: TGTGCCACCAGCAGAGGACAGGGGGCGGTGAACGGGGAGCTGTTTTTT. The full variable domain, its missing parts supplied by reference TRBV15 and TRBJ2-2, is DAMVIQNPRYQVTQFGKPVTLSCSQTLNHNVMYWYQQKSSQAPKLLFHYYDKDFNNEADTPDNFQSRRPNTSFCFLDIRSPGLGDTAMYLCATSRGQGAVNGELFFGEGSRLTVL.

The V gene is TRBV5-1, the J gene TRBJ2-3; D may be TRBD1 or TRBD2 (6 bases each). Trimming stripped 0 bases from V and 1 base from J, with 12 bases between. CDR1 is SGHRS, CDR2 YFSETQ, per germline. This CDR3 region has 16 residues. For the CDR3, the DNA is TGCGCCAGCAGCTTGGAGGGGGGTTCAGGCACAGATACGCAGTATTTT. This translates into CASSLEGGSGTDTQYF.

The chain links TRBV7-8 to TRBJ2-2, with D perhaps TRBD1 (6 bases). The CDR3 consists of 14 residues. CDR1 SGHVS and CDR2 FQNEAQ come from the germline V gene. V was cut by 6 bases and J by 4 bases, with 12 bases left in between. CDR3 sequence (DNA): TGTGCCAGCAGTAAACAGGGAGTCACCGGGGAGCTGTTTTTT. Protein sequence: CASSKQGVTGELFF. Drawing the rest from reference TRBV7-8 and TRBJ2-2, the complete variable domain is GAGVSQSPRYKVAKRGQDVALRCDPISGHVSLFWYQQALGQGPEFLTYFQNEAQLDKSGLPSDRFFAERPEGSVSTLKIQRTQQEDSAVYLCASSKQGVTGELFFGEGSRLTVL.

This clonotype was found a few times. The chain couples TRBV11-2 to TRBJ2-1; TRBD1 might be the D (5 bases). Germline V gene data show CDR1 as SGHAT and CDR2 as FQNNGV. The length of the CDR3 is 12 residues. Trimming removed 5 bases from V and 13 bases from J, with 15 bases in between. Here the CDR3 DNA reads TGTGCCAGCAGCCGGCCCCTACAGGTTCAGTTCTTC. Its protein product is CASSRPLQVQFF.

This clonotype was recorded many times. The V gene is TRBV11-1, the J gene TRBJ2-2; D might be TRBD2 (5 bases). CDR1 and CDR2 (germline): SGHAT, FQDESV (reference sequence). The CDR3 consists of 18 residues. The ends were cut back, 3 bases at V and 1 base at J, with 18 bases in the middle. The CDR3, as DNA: TGTGCCAGCAGCTTTCTCGGGGTTTGGGAGAGGAACACCGGGGAGCTGTTTTTT. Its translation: CASSFLGVWERNTGELFF.

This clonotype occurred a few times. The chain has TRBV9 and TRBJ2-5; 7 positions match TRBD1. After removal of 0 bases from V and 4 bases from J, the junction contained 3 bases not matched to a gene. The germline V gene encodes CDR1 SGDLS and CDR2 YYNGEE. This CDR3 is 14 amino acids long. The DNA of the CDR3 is TGTGCCAGCAGCGTAGGCCCAGGGGGAGAGACCCAGTACTTC. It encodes CASSVGPGGETQYF.

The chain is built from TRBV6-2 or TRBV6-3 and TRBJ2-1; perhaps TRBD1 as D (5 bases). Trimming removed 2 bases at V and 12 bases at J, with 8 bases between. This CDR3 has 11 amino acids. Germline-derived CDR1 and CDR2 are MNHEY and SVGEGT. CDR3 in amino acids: CASSYVGAQFF. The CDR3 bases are TGTGCCAGCAGTTACGTAGGGGCGCAGTTCTTC.

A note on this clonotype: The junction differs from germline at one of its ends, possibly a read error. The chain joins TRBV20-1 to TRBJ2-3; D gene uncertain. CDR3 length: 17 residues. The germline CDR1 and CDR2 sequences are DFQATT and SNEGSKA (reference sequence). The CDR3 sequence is CCARDPLAGHSTDTQYF. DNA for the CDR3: TGCTGTGCTAGAGATCCCCTCGCAGGCCATAGCACAGATACGCAGTATTTT.

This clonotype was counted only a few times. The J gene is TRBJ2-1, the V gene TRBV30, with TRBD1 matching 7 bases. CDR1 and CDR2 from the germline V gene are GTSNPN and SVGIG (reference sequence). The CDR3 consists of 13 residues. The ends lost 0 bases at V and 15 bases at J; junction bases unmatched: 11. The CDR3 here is CAWSVLTGTFLFF. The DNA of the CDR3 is TGTGCCTGGAGTGTACTGACAGGGACGTTCTTGTTCTTC.

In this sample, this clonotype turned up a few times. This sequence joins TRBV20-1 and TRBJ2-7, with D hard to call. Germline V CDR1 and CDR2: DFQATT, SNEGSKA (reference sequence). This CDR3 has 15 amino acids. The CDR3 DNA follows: TGCAGCCCATCGCCCGAAAACGGCGGACGCTACGAGCAGTACTTC. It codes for CSPSPENGGRYEQYF.

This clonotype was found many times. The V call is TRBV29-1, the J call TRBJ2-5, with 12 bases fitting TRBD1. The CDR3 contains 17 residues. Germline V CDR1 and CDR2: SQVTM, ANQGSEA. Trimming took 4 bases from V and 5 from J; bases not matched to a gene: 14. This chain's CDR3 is CSVVPNRGTGGRETQYF. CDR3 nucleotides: TGCAGCGTTGTTCCTAATCGAGGGACAGGGGGCAGGGAGACCCAGTACTTC.

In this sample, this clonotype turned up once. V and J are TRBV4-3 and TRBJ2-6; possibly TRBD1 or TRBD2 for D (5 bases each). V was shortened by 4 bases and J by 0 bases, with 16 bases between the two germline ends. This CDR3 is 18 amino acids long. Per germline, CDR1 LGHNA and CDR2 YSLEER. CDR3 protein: CASSRRDRTLSGANVLTF. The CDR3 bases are TGCGCCAGCAGCCGCCGGGACCGAACCCTCTCTGGGGCCAACGTCCTGACTTTC.

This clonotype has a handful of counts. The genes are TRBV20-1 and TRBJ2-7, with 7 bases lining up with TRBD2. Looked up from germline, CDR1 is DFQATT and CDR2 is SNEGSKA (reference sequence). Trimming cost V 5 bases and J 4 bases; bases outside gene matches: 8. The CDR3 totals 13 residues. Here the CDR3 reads CSAGGTTPYEQYF. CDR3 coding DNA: TGCAGTGCTGGAGGGACTACCCCTTACGAGCAGTACTTC.

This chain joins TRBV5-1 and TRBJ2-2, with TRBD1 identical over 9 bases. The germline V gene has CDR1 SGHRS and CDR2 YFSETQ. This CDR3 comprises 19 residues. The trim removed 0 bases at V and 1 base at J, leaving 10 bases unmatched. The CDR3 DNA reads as TGCGCCAGCAGCTTGGCGACAGGGGGGCGACCTTGGAACACCGGGGAGCTGTTTTTT. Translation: CASSLATGGRPWNTGELFF. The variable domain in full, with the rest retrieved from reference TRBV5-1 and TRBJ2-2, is KAGVTQTPRYLIKTRGQQVTLSCSPISGHRSVSWYQQTPGQGLQFLFEYFSETQRNKGNFPGRFSGRQFSNSRSEMNVSTLELGDSALYLCASSLATGGRPWNTGELFFGEGSRLTVL.

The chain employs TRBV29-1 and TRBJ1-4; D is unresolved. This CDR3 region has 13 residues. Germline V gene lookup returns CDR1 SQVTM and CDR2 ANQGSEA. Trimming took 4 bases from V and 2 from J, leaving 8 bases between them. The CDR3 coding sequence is TGCAGCGTTGGCTGGGCGACTAATGAAAAACTGTTTTTT. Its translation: CSVGWATNEKLFF. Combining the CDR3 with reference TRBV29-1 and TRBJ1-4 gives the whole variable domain SAVISQKPSRDICQRGTSLTIQCQVDSQVTMMFWYRQQPGQSLTLIATANQGSEATYESGFVIDKFPISRPNLTFSTLTVSNMSPEDSSIYLCSVGWATNEKLFFGSGTQLSVL.

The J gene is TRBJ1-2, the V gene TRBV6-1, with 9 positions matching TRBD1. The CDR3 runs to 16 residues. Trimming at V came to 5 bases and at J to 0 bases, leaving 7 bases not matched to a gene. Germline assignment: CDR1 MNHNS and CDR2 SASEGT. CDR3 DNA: TGTGCCAGCAGTCGGGACAGGGCTAACTCTAACTATGGCTACACCTTC. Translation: CASSRDRANSNYGYTF.

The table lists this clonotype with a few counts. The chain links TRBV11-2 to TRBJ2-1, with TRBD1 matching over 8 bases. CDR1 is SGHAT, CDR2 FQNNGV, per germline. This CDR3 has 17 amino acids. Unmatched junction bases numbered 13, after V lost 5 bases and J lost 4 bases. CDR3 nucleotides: TGTGCCAGCAGCCCTCGGGAGCCGGGACAGGTGTACAATGAGCAGTTCTTC. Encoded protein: CASSPREPGQVYNEQFF.

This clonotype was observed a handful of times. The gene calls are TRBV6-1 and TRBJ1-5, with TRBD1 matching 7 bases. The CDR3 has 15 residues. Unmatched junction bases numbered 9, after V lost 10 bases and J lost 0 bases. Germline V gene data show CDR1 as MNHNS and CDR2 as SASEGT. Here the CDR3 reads CATQAGTASNQPQHF. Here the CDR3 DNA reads TGTGCCACCCAAGCCGGGACAGCTAGCAATCAGCCCCAGCATTTT.

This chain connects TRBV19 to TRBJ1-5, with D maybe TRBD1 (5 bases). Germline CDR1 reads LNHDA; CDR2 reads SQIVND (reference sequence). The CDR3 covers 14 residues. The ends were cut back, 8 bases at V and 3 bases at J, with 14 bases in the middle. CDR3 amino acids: CASGGTPNNQPQHF. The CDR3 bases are TGTGCCAGTGGAGGGACCCCGAACAATCAGCCCCAGCATTTT.

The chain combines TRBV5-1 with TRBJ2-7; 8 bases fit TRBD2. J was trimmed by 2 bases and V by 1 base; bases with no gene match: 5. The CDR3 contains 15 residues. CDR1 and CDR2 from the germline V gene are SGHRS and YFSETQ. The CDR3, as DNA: TGCGCCAGCAGCTTGTCTAGCGGGCCAACCTACGAGCAGTACTTC. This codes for CASSLSSGPTYEQYF.

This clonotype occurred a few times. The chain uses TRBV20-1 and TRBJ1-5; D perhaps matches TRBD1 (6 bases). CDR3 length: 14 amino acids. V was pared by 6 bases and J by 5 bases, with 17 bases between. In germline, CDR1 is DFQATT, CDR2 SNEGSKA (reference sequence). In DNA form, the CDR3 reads TGCAGTGCCCAGGAGGGGGGAAGCGATCAGCCCCAGCATTTT. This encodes CSAQEGGSDQPQHF.

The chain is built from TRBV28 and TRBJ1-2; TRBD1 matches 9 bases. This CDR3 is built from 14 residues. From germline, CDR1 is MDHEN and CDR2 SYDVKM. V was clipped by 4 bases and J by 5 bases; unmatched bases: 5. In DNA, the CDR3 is TGTGCCAGCAGTTCTAGGACAGGGGTGTATGGCTACACCTTC. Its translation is CASSSRTGVYGYTF.

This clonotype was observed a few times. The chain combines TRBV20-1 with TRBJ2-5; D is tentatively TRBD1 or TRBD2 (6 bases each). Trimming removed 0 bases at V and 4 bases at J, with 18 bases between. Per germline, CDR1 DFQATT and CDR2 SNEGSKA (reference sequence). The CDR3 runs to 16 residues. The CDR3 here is CSARDPTRGIVETQYF. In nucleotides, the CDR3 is TGCAGTGCTAGAGATCCGACTAGGGGGATTGTAGAGACCCAGTACTTC.

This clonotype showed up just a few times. The DNA for the CDR3 is TGTGCCAGCCTTATACAGGGGACCTATACGCAGTATTTT. Encoded protein: CASLIQGTYTQYF. The J gene is TRBJ2-3, the V gene TRBV7-8; 7 bases are a match to TRBD1. Trimming at V came to 8 bases and at J to 7 bases, leaving 9 bases not matched to a gene. The CDR3 extends over 13 amino acids. CDR1 is SGHVS and CDR2 is FQNEAQ in the germline V gene. Using reference TRBV7-8 and TRBJ2-3 for the parts outside the CDR3, the full variable domain is GAGVSQSPRYKVAKRGQDVALRCDPISGHVSLFWYQQALGQGPEFLTYFQNEAQLDKSGLPSDRFFAERPEGSVSTLKIQRTQQEDSAVYLCASLIQGTYTQYFGPGTRLTVL.